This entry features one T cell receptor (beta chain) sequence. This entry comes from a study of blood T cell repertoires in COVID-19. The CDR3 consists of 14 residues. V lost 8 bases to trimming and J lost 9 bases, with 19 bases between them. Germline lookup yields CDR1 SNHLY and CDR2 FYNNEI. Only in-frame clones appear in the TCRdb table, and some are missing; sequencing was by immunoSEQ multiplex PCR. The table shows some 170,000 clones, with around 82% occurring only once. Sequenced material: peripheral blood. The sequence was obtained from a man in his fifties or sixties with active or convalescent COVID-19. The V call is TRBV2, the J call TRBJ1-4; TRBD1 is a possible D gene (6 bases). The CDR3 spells CASAVDDRSKKLFF. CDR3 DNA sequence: TGTGCCAGCGCTGTGGACGACAGGTCCAAAAAACTGTTTTTT.